This T cell receptor (beta chain) was obtained from a study of T cells after yellow fever vaccination. Across the whole study: Any fraction with a low cell number was prepared using SMART-Seq v4 Ultra Low Input.

TCRdb recomputed calls from the 5' RACE reads with MiXCR, one row per CDR3 protein. Here the sample spans some 120,000 distinct CDR3 sequences, around 15% being singletons. Trimming cost V 0 bases and J 5 bases, with 22 bases left between them. Germline CDR1 reads MNHEY; CDR2 reads SVGEGT. CDR3 length: 18 amino acids. This specimen was CD8+ T cells sorted from PBMCs, taken 5 days after the yellow fever booster vaccination. This chain joins TRBV6-2 or TRBV6-3 and TRBJ2-5; D is uncertain. The sequence was collected from a man younger than 35 who received the YFV17D yellow fever vaccine. This CDR3 is CASSYSIENGFAEETQYF. The CDR3 DNA follows: TGTGCCAGCAGTTACTCGATTGAAAACGGTTTTGCGGAGGAGACCCAGTACTTC.